This section outlines one TCR beta chain sequence together with its context. No antigen is known for it. One base away there is no much larger clone; base qualities are not given. The CDR3 regions of human TCRbeta chains were analyzed by immunosequencing. The paper's data handling went like this. Repertoire TCRs were checked for matches against a reference library of SARS-CoV-2-specific TCRs that had been generated using the MIRA antigen-specificity platform. Breadth was defined as the fraction of unique TCRs that were SARS-CoV-2-associated, and depth was defined as the fraction of total T cells that were SARS-CoV-2-associated. Using the MIRA data, each spike-specific TCR was assigned both to the spike region to which the TCR was reactive and to a CD4 or CD8 class. Log10-transformed breadth and depth values were compared by one-way ANOVA with Sidak's multiple comparisons tests. TCRdb holds this immuneACCESS table with in-frame rearrangements only. Some clones are missing; in checked studies, unresolved V genes explain under half, and the rest has no known cause. The V and J calls and clone size were taken over from that table, and D and trimming were inferred from the DNA. The sample table lists over 90,000 clones, 75% to 95% of them with a count of one. 45% to 55% of the sample lies in the top ten.

This record comes from a study of T cell responses to AZD1222 COVID-19 vaccine (dated by TCRdb to 2020 to 2023). In terms of the full investigation: AZD1222 recipients with second doses at about 4 weeks or about 12 weeks were pooled, because spike-specific TCR depth and breadth did not differ between schedules. TCR sequencing covered some 240 trial participants: 207 given two doses of AZD1222 and approximately 25 given two doses of MenACWY control vaccine. Enrollment into the trials was organized by age into subgroups of 18-55, 56-69 and 70-plus years, and those subgroups contained 148, 28 and 57 TCR-sequenced participants, respectively.

Points the paper makes about the study in general: Because no samples from the day 14 peak response were available, repertoires could be characterized only after the peak T cell response. The whole spike protein was spanned by vaccine-associated CD4 TCRs, and dominant responses were seen in regions 160-218 and 743-854. Most participants were white British and females outnumbered males, and the authors suggested that clonal diversity may have been underestimated. Reportedly, almost half of the unique spike-specific TCRs recognized epitopes lying outside the regions that are mutated in the B.1.351 and B.1.1.7 variants. Conclusions about previously exposed vaccinees were limited because only six AZD1222 recipients were SARS-CoV-2 seropositive at baseline. In the small 56-69-year group, the increase in depth fell short of significance, most likely because of low power. After two AZD1222 doses, spike-specific TCR breadth and depth were significantly higher than at day 0 and than in MenACWY recipients.

CDR1 and CDR2 were assigned from the germline V gene (reference sequence) as LNHDA and SQIVND. Trimming removed 2 bases from V and 4 bases from J; the gene matches leave 6 bases unexplained. From cysteine to phenylalanine, the CDR3 is 15 amino acids long. Only the CDR3 DNA is retained, 45 bases long and in frame from the first base. Taken with the paper, the label for time point translates to: baseline before first vaccination. Samples from vaccinated people were obtained from the UK trials COV001 and COV002, which included a single-blind randomized controlled phase 2/3 trial of AZD1222 (ChAdOx1 nCoV-19) in healthy adults. Trial participant PBMC samples were collected at day 0 and day 28 after the second dose for TCRbeta chain sequencing.

Sequenced material: peripheral blood, taken on day 0 of AZD1222 vaccination. This TCR derives from an adult in good health. The rearranged chain carries TRBV19 and TRBJ1-2, and TRBD1 matches 8 of the central bases. CDR3 sequence: CASSIPPGGIYGYTF. Read as DNA, the sequence is TGTGCCAGTAGTATACCCCCAGGGGGCATCTATGGCTACACCTTC.